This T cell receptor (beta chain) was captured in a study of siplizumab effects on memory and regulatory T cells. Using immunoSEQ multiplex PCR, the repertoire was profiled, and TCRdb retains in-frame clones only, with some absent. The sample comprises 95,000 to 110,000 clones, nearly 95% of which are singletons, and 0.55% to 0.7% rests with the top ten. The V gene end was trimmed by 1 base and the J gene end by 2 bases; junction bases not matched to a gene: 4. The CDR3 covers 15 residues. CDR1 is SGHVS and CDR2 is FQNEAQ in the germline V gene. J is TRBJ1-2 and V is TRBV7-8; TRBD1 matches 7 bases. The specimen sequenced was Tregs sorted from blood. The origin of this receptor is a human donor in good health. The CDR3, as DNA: TGTGCCAGCAGCTTAGAGGGGGGACAGAACTATGGCTACACCTTC. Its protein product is CASSLEGGQNYGYTF.